This TCR beta chain is from a study of OX40 agonist ivuxolimab in advanced cancers. This clone was recorded many times. Its antigen is as yet unknown. Method: immunoSEQ multiplex PCR; TCRdb's copy keeps in-frame clones and lacks some. The sample holds roughly 70,000 clones, more than 80% seen once. With 4 bases removed from V and 7 bases from J, the gap between germline ends came to 22 bases. From germline, CDR1 is GTSNPN and CDR2 SVGIG (reference sequence). This CDR3 region has 16 residues. Autoimmune disease history or systemic immunosuppression excluded patients. General study results and limits: Clones of CD4+ and CD8+ blood T cells grew by week 6 at doses of 0.1 to 3.0 mg/kg. Some nonresponders also had low normalized T-cell clonal expansion.

The starting material was CD4+ or CD8+ T cells sorted from blood, obtained in a trial of the OX40 agonist ivuxolimab. The V call is TRBV30, the J call TRBJ1-4; D might be TRBD1 (6 bases). This sequence originates from an adult with an advanced solid tumor such as melanoma, head and neck, liver or kidney cancer. DNA of the CDR3: TGTGCCTGGAAACGGGACATAGCAAGACGTGGTGAAAAACTGTTTTTT. It yields the protein CAWKRDIARRGEKLFF.